This TCR beta chain was documented in a study of cytomegalovirus exposure and HLA in healthy donors. The PCR made use of 60 Vbeta and 13 Jbeta primers. Libraries were prepared by immunoSEQ multiplex PCR; TCRdb keeps only in-frame clonotypes and omits some of them. Here the sample spans about 150,000 clones, around 83% being singletons. As for this clone: Its antigen remains unidentified.

Study-level findings and limits: Looking again later, the authors saw that most CMV-associated TCR beta chains seemed HLA-restricted.

CDR1 is KGHSH and CDR2 is LQKENI in the germline V gene. Trimming stripped 0 bases from V and 7 bases from J, with 14 bases between. CDR3 length: 15 residues. The sample was PBMCs. The source of this sequence is a woman younger than 35 in good health and CMV-seronegative. The chain links TRBV18 to TRBJ2-3; D is possibly TRBD2 (6 bases). CDR3 loop: CASSPPGLSGNTQYF. DNA of the CDR3: TGTGCCAGCTCACCACCGGGACTGTCTGGGAATACGCAGTATTTT. Variable domain in full (rest from reference TRBV18 and TRBJ2-3): NAGVMQNPRHLVRRRGQEARLRCSPMKGHSHVYWYRQLPEEGLKFMVYLQKENIIDESGMPKERFSAEFPKEGPSILRIQQVVRGDSAAYFCASSPPGLSGNTQYFGPGTRLTVL.